Listed here is a single TCR beta chain. Its antigen specificity is not known. Qualities for individual bases were not recorded, and no much larger clone is one base off. Trimming removed 8 bases from V and 0 bases from J, leaving 17 bases between the germline ends. Taken from cysteine to phenylalanine, the CDR3 has 15 residues. CDR3 DNA is the only sequence kept; it has 45 bases, read in frame from the first base. CDR1 and CDR2 are drawn from the germline V gene: MDHEN, SYDVKM. The entry originates in a study of T cell responses to AZD1222 COVID-19 vaccine listed by TCRdb under 2021. Study-wide context: AZD1222 recipients whose second dose came at about 4 weeks and those whose second dose came at about 12 weeks were combined into one group, since spike-specific TCR depth and breadth did not differ between the two schedules. Trial participants were enrolled by age into 18-55, 56-69 and 70-plus year subgroups, with approximately 160, 26 and 62 TCR-sequenced participants respectively. A total of about 230 trial participants underwent TCR sequencing, of whom about 200 received two doses of AZD1222 and about 25 received two doses of the MenACWY control vaccine.

The CDR3 regions of human TCRbeta chains were analyzed by immunosequencing. As for the original processing: Repertoire TCRs were checked for matches against a reference library of SARS-CoV-2-specific TCRs that had been generated using the MIRA antigen-specificity platform. Breadth was defined as the fraction of unique TCRs that were SARS-CoV-2-associated, and depth was defined as the fraction of total T cells that were SARS-CoV-2-associated. Each spike-specific TCR was assigned to its reactive spike region and to a CD4 or CD8 class using the MIRA data. Log10-transformed breadth and depth values were compared by one-way ANOVA with Sidak's multiple comparisons tests. This immuneACCESS table, as held by TCRdb, lists in-frame sequences with V and J called but not all clones. Of the missing ones, under half trace to an unresolved V gene in checked studies; the others have no known cause. For V, J and clone size, that table is used; D and trimming come from the DNA. The sample table shows some 140,000 clones, and 92% are seen once. Of the sample, roughly 3.1% falls within the top ten clones.

Beyond this particular receptor, the publication reports: Reportedly, close to half of the unique spike-specific TCRs recognized epitopes lying outside the regions that are mutated in the B.1.351 and B.1.1.7 variants. Vaccine-associated CD4 TCRs spanned the whole spike protein, with dominant responses in regions 160-218 and 743-854. After two AZD1222 doses, spike-specific TCR breadth and depth were significantly higher than at day 0 and than in MenACWY recipients. Participants were mostly white British and included more females than males, and it was suggested by the authors that clonal diversity may have been underestimated. In the small 56-69-year group, the increase in depth fell short of significance, most likely because of low power. Because no samples from the day 14 peak response were available, repertoires could be characterized only after the peak T cell response. Conclusions about previously exposed vaccinees are limited because only 5 or 6 AZD1222 recipients were SARS-CoV-2 seropositive at baseline.

The sample's time point label, in plain terms: baseline before first vaccination. Vaccinee samples came from UK trials COV001 and COV002, including a single-blind randomized controlled phase 2/3 trial of AZD1222 (ChAdOx1 nCoV-19) in healthy adults. Trial participant PBMC samples were collected at day 0 and day 28 after the second dose for TCRbeta chain sequencing. Rearrangement joined TRBV28 to TRBJ2-7, with the D gene not clear enough to name. Specimen: peripheral blood, collected on day 0 of AZD1222 vaccination. This receptor was taken from an adult in good health. The DNA is TGTGCCAGCTCTACTACCTCCCTGAGCTCCTACGAGCAGTACTTC. This is translated as CASSTTSLSSYEQYF.